This T cell receptor beta chain was sequenced during a study of blood T cell repertoires in COVID-19. About the research overall: The samples span acute and convalescent COVID-19 from the United States, Italy and Spain. T cells, B-cell-depleted T cells, or PBMCs supplied cDNA or gDNA.

This CDR3 spans 15 amino acids. CDR1 is SGHTA, CDR2 FQGTGA, per germline. V was clipped by 1 base and J by 9 bases, with 13 bases between them. As processed by the authors: Amplification from reference gene primers served as the basis for estimated nucleated cell counts. Clones were sequenced by immunoSEQ multiplex PCR, and TCRdb holds only the in-frame ones, with some missing. D and trimming come from the DNA, and the V and J calls and clone size come from that table. The sample holds a few hundred thousand clones, 86% seen once. The chain is built from TRBV7-3 and TRBJ1-6; D unclear. The sequence came from a man in his forties who had recovered from COVID-19. Sequenced sample: peripheral blood. DNA for the CDR3: TGTGCCAGCAGCTTAAGTGAGATTCGCGGTTCACCCCTCCACTTT. Amino acids: CASSLSEIRGSPLHF.